This T cell receptor beta chain was recovered during a study of blood T cell repertoires in COVID-19. The wider study: Acute and convalescent COVID-19 samples came from the United States, Italy and Spain.

As originally analysed: For nucleated cells, counts were estimated from reference gene primer amplification. Assay: immunoSEQ multiplex PCR; the TCRdb copy retains only in-frame clones and omits some. The DNA was the basis for D and trimming; V, J and clone size are from that table. The sample holds around 190,000 clones, more than 70% seen once. The specimen was peripheral blood. This sequence was found in a man in his fifties or sixties with COVID-19, enrolled during active disease.

The CDR3 here is CASSKFQAQETQYF. Written as DNA, the CDR3 is TGTGCCAGTAGTAAATTTCAGGCCCAAGAGACCCAGTACTTC. The chain employs TRBV19 and TRBJ2-5, with unresolved D. The germline V gene has CDR1 LNHDA and CDR2 SQIVND (reference sequence). Trimming left V 4 bases short and J 1 base short, with 10 bases between. This CDR3 contains 14 residues.